This record concerns one T cell receptor (beta chain) sequence. The junction departs from germline at one end; a sequencing error may be responsible. The sample is drawn from a study of blood T cell repertoires in COVID-19. TCRdb's copy holds only in-frame clones and misses some; the assay was immunoSEQ multiplex PCR. Of roughly 250,000 clones in the sample, approximately 86% were seen once. The CDR3 is 13 residues long. Germline V gene sequence: CDR1 SNHLY, CDR2 FYNNEI. This rearrangement joins TRBV2 to TRBJ1-6, with D perhaps TRBD1 (6 bases). The TCR comes from a woman of 80 years or more with active or convalescent COVID-19. Sequences were obtained from peripheral blood. The CDR3 bases are TGTGCCAGCAGGGAAGGACAGTATTCACCCCTCCACTTT. It encodes CASREGQYSPLHF.